This T cell receptor (beta chain) was profiled in a study of blood T cells in healthy people across ages (dated by TCRdb to the mid-2010s). Regarding the research as a whole: In model experiments, roughly one uniquely barcoded TCR beta cDNA molecule per two T cells was captured by template switching. To track age-related changes in TCR beta repertoire diversity, the study relied on deep sequencing normalized with unique cDNA molecular identifiers. Donors were grouped into four age groups: young (average approximately 15 years), middle-aged (approximately 41), aged (around 60) and long-lived (about 82). Donors of different ages were randomly distributed across sequencing lanes to avoid experimental bias. For two donors (one aged 18 to 30 and one aged 80 or older), the study analyzed two additional independent replicas of 1 million unique cDNA reads from the same blood draw. Results and caveats for the whole study, not just this receptor: Conclusive comparison of naive and antigen-experienced compartments was prevented by the profiling of bulk unsorted PBMCs. There was a strong correlation between observed TCR beta diversity and the percentage of naive T cells measured by flow cytometry. Observed TCR beta diversity per million T cells fell roughly linearly with age, and a significant reduction was already apparent by age around 40. Compared with the aged group, the long-lived group had more naive CD4+ T cells, fewer expanded clones and increased TCR diversity, a pattern suggesting age selection. Estimates of total diversity based on one million sequenced T cells were regarded as lower bounds and as underestimates. Donor CMV infection status was unknown, potentially confounding age-related changes in expanded clonotypes.

The roughly 39 donors, aged about 6 to 95 years, were systemically healthy Caucasian individuals from Russia. Each donor gave 8.5 to 10 milliliters of peripheral blood, collected into EDTA-treated Vacutainer tubes. Ficoll-Paque density-gradient centrifugation was used to isolate PBMCs, with at least 7 million obtained per sample. Trizol reagent was used to extract total RNA from PBMCs, with at least 6 micrograms per sample. The percentages of naive CD45RAhigh/CD27high T cells were determined by flow cytometry on a PBMC aliquot from every donor. Preparation of the library involved 5' RACE. The listed sequencing device is Illumina HiSeq 2500. A second PCR of roughly 7 to 11 cycles was performed with a sample-barcoded 5' primer and a J-beta primer mix. A template-switch 5' adaptor carrying 12 random nucleotides introduced a unique molecular identifier onto each TCR beta cDNA molecule. Each sample yielded at least 2.5 million CDR3-containing paired-end reads. All of the RNA was converted into first-strand cDNA using the Mint cDNA synthesis kit, with a TRBC-specific oligonucleotide serving as the primer. All cDNA was treated with uracil-DNA glycosylase and then went through a first 18-cycle PCR with the universal primers M1SS and BC2_uni_R. The paper's processing steps were these. For normalization, 1 million high-quality reads were randomly selected from each sample, with every read carrying a distinct molecular identifier. Instead of being binned into consensus sequences, reads that shared molecular identifiers were thrown out. MiTCR, with a Q25 quality threshold and the strictest error-elimination algorithm, was used for CDR3 identification, clonotype clustering and error correction. A nonparametric unseen species model with Euler transformation was used to estimate a lower bound on total TCR beta diversity. TCRdb reanalyzed the raw reads on its own, using fastp at Q25 for trimming and MiXCR for clone calling, and kept in-frame beta chains. Rows are combined by CDR3 protein, so each entry shows the most common genes and DNA. TCRdb, not the authors, supplied the V and J calls. The sample table holds 1.5 million to 2 million distinct CDR3 sequences, of which just under 50% were seen once. In total, the top ten clones hold less than 2.5% of the sample.

On this clonotype itself: The clone's antigen remains unknown. Germline is not matched at one junction end, which may reflect a read error.

Taken from cysteine to phenylalanine, the CDR3 has 14 residues. The CDR3 DNA has 42 bases and is translated from base 1. Sequences MNHNS (CDR1) and SASEGT (CDR2) are obtained from the germline V gene. Sequencing was done on a sample of blood. The chain links TRBV6-1 with TRBJ1-2; the D gene is unclear. This sequence was found in a woman aged 40 to 50 in good health. The sequence in DNA is TGTACCAGCAGTGTTGTCAGTGCTAACTATGGCTACACCTTC. Its coded protein is CTSSVVSANYGYTF.